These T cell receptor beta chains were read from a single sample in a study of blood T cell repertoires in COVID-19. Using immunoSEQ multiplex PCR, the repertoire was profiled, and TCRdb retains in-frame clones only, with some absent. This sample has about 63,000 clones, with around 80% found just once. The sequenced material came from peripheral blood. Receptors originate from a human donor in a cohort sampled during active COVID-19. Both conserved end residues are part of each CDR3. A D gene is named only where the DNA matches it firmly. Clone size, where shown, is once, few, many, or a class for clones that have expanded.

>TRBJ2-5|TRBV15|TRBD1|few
TGTGCCACCAGCAGAGGACAGGGGGCCGGTGAGACCCAGTACTTC
CATSRGQGAGETQYF
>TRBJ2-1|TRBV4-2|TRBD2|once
TGTGCCAGCAGCCGAGATCCGAGCGGGAACTACAATGAGCAGTTCTTC
CASSRDPSGNYNEQFF
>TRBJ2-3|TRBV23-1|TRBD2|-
TGCGCCAGCAGTCAATCGTTCTTTAGGCGGGAGGAAAGCACAGATACGCAGTATTTT
CASSQSFFRREESTDTQYF
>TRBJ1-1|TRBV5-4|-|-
TGTGCCAGCAGCAAACCGGGGGACCACACTGAAGCTTTCTTT
CASSKPGDHTEAFF
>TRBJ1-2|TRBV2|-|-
TGTGCCAGCAGCCCCCCGAGGGCTCATGGCTACACCTTC
CASSPPRAHGYTF
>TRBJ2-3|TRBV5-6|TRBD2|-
TGTGCCAGCAGCTTTCGACTAGCGGGGGGCGGAGATACGCAGTATTTT
CASSFRLAGGGDTQYF
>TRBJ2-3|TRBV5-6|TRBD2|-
TGTGCCAGCAGCCGGGGACTAGCGGGAGGATTGGATACGCAGTATTTT
CASSRGLAGGLDTQYF
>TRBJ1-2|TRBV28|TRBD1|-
TGTGCCAGCAGTGCACCCGGGACAGGGGGCTATGGCTACACCTTC
CASSAPGTGGYGYTF
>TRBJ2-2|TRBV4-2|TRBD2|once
TGTGCCAGCAGCCAAGTGACTAGCCGGAACACCGGGGAGCTGTTTTTT
CASSQVTSRNTGELFF
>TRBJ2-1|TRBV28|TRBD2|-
TGTGCCAGCAGCGGGACTACCTCATCCTACAATGAGCAGTTCTTC
CASSGTTSSYNEQFF
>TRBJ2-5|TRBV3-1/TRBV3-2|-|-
TGTGCCAGCAGCCAAATCCCGGACGGAATGGAGGGAGAGACCCAGTACTTC
CASSQIPDGMEGETQYF